The 16 T cell receptor beta chains below come from one sample, sequenced in a study of T cells expressing NK-cell markers. Reanalyzing the 5' RACE reads, TCRdb keeps one entry per CDR3 protein, without DNA. The sample table sets out about 110,000 distinct CDR3 sequences. The sequenced sample was blood T cells: a sorted CD56 or NKG2C T cell subset, CD4+ or CD8+ T cells, or bulk PBMC T cells (not recorded which). These receptors were taken from a woman aged 18 to 75 in good health.

The CDR3 spells CASSAPTGGGYNEQFF. The chain couples TRBV9 to TRBJ2-1; with no DNA, the TCRdb D assignment of TRBD1 cannot be verified. The CDR3 is 16 residues long. From germline, CDR1 is SGDLS and CDR2 YYNGEE.

This chain uses TRBV5-1 with TRBJ2-7; TCRdb gives TRBD1 as the D gene, but with no DNA this cannot be confirmed. This CDR3 comprises 15 residues. The germline V gene has CDR1 SGHRS and CDR2 YFSETQ. The CDR3 protein is CASSLERDRGYEQYF.

The gene calls are TRBV28 and TRBJ1-5; TCRdb's D call, TRBD1, is unchecked because there is no DNA. The CDR3 spans 12 residues. Germline CDR1 is MDHEN and CDR2 is SYDVKM. CDR3 amino acids: CASSPRGGPQHF. Filled out from reference TRBV28 and TRBJ1-5, the complete variable domain reads DVKVTQSSRYLVKRTGEKVFLECVQDMDHENMFWYRQDPGLGLRLIYFSYDVKMKEKGDIPEGYSVSREKKERFSLILESASTNQTSMYLCASSPRGGPQHFGDGTRLSIL.

The chain links TRBV5-1 to TRBJ2-7; TCRdb reports TRBD2, a call that lacks DNA to check it against. The CDR3 loop spans 15 amino acids. From germline, CDR1 is SGHRS and CDR2 YFSETQ. CDR3 loop: CASSSGTSGSYEQYF. The whole variable domain, remainder taken from reference TRBV5-1 and TRBJ2-7, is KAGVTQTPRYLIKTRGQQVTLSCSPISGHRSVSWYQQTPGQGLQFLFEYFSETQRNKGNFPGRFSGRQFSNSRSEMNVSTLELGDSALYLCASSSGTSGSYEQYFGPGTRLTVT.

The chain joins TRBV5-1 to TRBJ2-7. This CDR3 contains 14 residues. Germline V gives CDR1 SGHRS, CDR2 YFSETQ. The CDR3 is CASSLTGVDYEQYF.

V is TRBV2 and J is TRBJ2-7; no DNA is available, so the TRBD2 call from TCRdb remains unchecked. The germline V gene encodes CDR1 SNHLY and CDR2 FYNNEI. The length of the CDR3 is 15 residues. The CDR3 reads CASRGAGGLYYEQYF.

This chain's CDR3 is CASSSGAGYNEQFF. The chain has TRBV7-2 and TRBJ2-1; TCRdb lists TRBD1, though no DNA is available to test this call. The germline gives CDR1 SGHTA, CDR2 FQGNSA. This CDR3 comprises 14 residues.

The CDR3 sequence: CASSLDRAKMNTEAFF. V and J are TRBV7-6 and TRBJ1-1; TCRdb's D gene call, TRBD1, goes unchecked for lack of DNA. CDR3 length equals 16 residues. In germline, CDR1 is SGHVS, CDR2 FNYEAQ.

The chain recombines TRBV20-1 with TRBJ1-1. This CDR3 is built from 14 residues. Germline V gives CDR1 DFQATT, CDR2 SNEGSKA (reference sequence). CDR3 sequence: CSAKGRPGGTEAFF.

The chain has TRBV6-5 and TRBJ1-1; the D call of TRBD1 rests on TCRdb alone, since no DNA is present to check it. The CDR3 length is 14 residues. Germline assignment: CDR1 MNHEY and CDR2 SVGAGI. The CDR3 protein is CASSYSRGGTEAFF.

The chain is built from TRBV6-2 or TRBV6-3 and TRBJ2-1; with no DNA, the TCRdb D assignment of TRBD1 cannot be verified. The CDR3 is made up of 15 amino acids. Germline loops: CDR1 MNHEY, CDR2 SVGEGT. CDR3: CASSEMAGAYNEQFF.

The chain joins TRBV19 to TRBJ2-6; the TCRdb D gene call, TRBD2, has no DNA to confirm it. Germline CDR1 reads LNHDA; CDR2 reads SQIVND (reference sequence). The CDR3 contains 14 residues. CDR3 protein: CASSGAAGANVLTF.

The chain carries TRBV4-3 and TRBJ2-7. Germline V gene data show CDR1 as LGHNA and CDR2 as YSLEER. This CDR3 is built from 16 residues. CDR3 sequence reads: CASSQDLRTLFYEQYF.

The V and J genes are TRBV6-6 and TRBJ1-1; as DNA is missing, the TRBD1 call by TCRdb cannot be tested. Germline CDR1 reads MNHNY; CDR2 reads SVGAGI (reference sequence). The CDR3 contains 12 residues. CDR3 sequence reads: CASSTGSTEAFF.

The chain links TRBV12-3 or TRBV12-4 to TRBJ2-3; checking the TCRdb D call of TRBD2 is not possible without DNA. The CDR3 totals 16 residues. The CDR3 protein is CASSTSGVQSTDTQYF.

The chain uses TRBV20-1 and TRBJ2-1. This CDR3 has 13 residues. Germline assignment: CDR1 DFQATT and CDR2 SNEGSKA (reference sequence). This CDR3 reads CSASNHSYNEQFF.